This T cell receptor (beta chain) was obtained from a study of control samples from healthy donors and cancer patients. Sequencing used immunoSEQ multiplex PCR; TCRdb keeps in-frame clones, though not all of them. The data contain a few hundred thousand clones, 75% to 95% of them singletons. The TCR was taken from a man aged 35-49 years with head and neck cancer. Sequenced input: PBMCs.

The CDR3 nucleotides are TGTGCCACCAGTGATCCGGGACAGGGCCCAGATACGCAGTATTTT. This translates into CATSDPGQGPDTQYF. The J gene is TRBJ2-3, the V gene TRBV24-1; 9 bases match TRBD1. The CDR3 is made up of 15 amino acids. CDR1 is KGHDR, CDR2 SFDVKD, per germline. The V segment lost 3 bases and the J segment 4 bases; nucleotides outside the gene matches: 4.